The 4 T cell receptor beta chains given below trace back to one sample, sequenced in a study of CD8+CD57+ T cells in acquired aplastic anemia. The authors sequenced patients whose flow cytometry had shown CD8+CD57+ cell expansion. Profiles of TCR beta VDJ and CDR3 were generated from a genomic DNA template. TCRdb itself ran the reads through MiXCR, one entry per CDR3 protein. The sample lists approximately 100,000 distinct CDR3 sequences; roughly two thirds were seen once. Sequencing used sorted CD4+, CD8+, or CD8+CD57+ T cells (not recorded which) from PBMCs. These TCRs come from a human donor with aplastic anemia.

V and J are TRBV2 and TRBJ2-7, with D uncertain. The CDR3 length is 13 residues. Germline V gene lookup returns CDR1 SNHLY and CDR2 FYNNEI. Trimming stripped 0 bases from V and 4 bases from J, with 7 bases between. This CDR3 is CASSEALPYEQYF. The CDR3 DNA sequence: TGTGCCAGCAGTGAAGCGCTTCCGTACGAGCAGTACTTC.

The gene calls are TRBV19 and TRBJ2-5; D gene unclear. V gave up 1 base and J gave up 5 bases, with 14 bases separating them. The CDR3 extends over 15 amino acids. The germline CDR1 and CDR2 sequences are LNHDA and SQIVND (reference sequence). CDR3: CASSIVDPPAETQYF. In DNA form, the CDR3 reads TGTGCCAGTAGTATAGTGGACCCTCCAGCGGAGACCCAGTACTTC.

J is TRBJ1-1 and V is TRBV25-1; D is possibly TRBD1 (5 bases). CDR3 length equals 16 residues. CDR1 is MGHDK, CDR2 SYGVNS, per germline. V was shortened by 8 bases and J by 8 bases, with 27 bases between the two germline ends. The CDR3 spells CASHPPGRPKSTEAFF. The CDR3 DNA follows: TGTGCCAGCCATCCTCCGGGACGCCCAAAAAGCACAGAAGCTTTCTTT.

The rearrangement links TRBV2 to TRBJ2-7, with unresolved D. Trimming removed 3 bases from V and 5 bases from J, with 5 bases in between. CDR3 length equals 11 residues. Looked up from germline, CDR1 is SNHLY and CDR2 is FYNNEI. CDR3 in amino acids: CASSEANEQYF. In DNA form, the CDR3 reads TGTGCCAGCAGTGAGGCCAACGAGCAGTACTTC.